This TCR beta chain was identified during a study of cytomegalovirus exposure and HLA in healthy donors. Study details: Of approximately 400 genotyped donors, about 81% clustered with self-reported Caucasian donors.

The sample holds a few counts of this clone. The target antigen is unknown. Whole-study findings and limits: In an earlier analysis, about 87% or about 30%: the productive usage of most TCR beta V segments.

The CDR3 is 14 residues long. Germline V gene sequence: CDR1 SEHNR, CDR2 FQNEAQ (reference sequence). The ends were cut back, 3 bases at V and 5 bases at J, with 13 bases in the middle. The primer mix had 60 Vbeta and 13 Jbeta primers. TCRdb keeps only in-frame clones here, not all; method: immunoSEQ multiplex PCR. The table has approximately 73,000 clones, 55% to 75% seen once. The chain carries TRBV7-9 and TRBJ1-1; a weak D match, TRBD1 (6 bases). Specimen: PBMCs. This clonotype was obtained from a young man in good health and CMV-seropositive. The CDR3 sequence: CASSFLQGSTEAFF. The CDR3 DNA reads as TGTGCCAGCAGCTTCCTACAGGGATCGACTGAAGCTTTCTTT.